The following is a T cell receptor beta chain sequence with its context. Its specificity is unknown. The record originates from a study of blood T cells in healthy people across ages. At the level of the study: Template switching caught about one barcoded beta molecule for each two T cells. Study-wide findings and caveats: Those diversity estimates obtained from one million T cells were thought to be underestimates. Researchers report that TCR beta diversity correlated strongly with naive T cell percentage.

The CDR3 has 13 residues. Looked up from germline, CDR1 is DFQATT and CDR2 is SNEGSKA (reference sequence). Trimming cost V 5 bases and J 4 bases; bases outside gene matches: 5. Next came a second PCR, run for roughly 6 to 11 cycles, which used a sample-barcoded 5' primer along with a J-beta primer mix. Every sample gave at least 2.5 million paired-end reads containing CDR3. In TCRdb, the 5' RACE reads were re-called with MiXCR into one record per CDR3 protein. The sample holds 650,000 to 1,000,000 distinct CDR3 sequences, about half seen once. This receptor was obtained from a man of 80 years or more in good health. The gene calls are TRBV20-1 and TRBJ1-5; 7 nucleotides agree with TRBD1. Sequenced: blood. The CDR3 sequence: CSALGTDNQPQHF. CDR3 nucleotides: TGCAGTGCTCTCGGGACAGATAATCAGCCCCAGCATTTT.